This TCR beta chain comes out of a study of beta chain features in type 1 diabetes. Reverse transcription of all isolated RNA meant that expressed TCRB transcripts were sequenced. Measured with immunoSEQ multiplex PCR; TCRdb has only the in-frame clones, and not every one. The table has about 660,000 clones, about an eighth seen once. V was clipped by 5 bases and J by 3 bases, with 13 bases between them. Germline V gene sequence: CDR1 SEHNR, CDR2 FQNEAQ (reference sequence). CDR3 length equals 14 residues. Study outcomes and limitations: Patients with Type 1 diabetes showed moderately but significantly shorter TCRB CDR3s in all four CD4+ subsets.

Concerning this clone: Its target is unknown.

Sequenced: naive CD4+ T cells from blood. The rearrangement links TRBV7-9 to TRBJ1-1; the D is unclear. This clonotype was sampled from a man aged 18 to 30 with type 1 diabetes. CDR3 residues: CASSRRPEDTEAFF. As DNA, the CDR3 is TGTGCCAGCAGCCGACGGCCCGAGGACACTGAAGCTTTCTTT. The full variable domain, completed using reference TRBV7-9 and TRBJ1-1, is DTGVSQNPRHKITKRGQNVTFRCDPISEHNRLYWYRQTLGQGPEFLTYFQNEAQLEKSRLLSDRFSAERPKGSFSTLEIQRTEQGDSAMYLCASSRRPEDTEAFFGQGTRLTVV.